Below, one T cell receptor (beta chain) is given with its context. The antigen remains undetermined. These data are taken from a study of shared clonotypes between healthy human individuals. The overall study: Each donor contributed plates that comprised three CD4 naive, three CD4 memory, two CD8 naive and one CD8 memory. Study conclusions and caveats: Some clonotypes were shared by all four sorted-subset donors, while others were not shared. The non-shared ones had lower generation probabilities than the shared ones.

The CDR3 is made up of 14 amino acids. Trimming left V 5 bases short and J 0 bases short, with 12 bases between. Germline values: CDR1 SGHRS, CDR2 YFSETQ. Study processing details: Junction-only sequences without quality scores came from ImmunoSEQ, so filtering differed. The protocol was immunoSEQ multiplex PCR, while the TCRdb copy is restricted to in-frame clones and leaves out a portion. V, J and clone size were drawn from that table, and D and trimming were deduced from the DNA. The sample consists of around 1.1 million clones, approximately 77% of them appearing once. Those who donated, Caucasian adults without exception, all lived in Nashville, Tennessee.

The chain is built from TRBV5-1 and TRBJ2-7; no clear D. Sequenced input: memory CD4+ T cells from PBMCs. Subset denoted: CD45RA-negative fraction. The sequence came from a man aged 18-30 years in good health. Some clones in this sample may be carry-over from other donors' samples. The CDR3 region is CASRPAWSSYEQYF. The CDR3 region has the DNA TGCGCCAGCAGACCGGCGTGGAGCTCCTACGAGCAGTACTTC.